This entry features one T cell receptor beta chain sequence. V was shortened by 5 bases and J by 4 bases, with 20 bases between the two germline ends. This CDR3 contains 16 residues. The germline CDR1 and CDR2 sequences are MNHNY and SVGAGI (reference sequence). Profiled with immunoSEQ multiplex PCR; TCRdb holds only in-frame clones, not every one. The sample includes approximately 350,000 clones, about 88% of them seen just once. The data originate from a study of blood T cell repertoires in COVID-19. As for the study in general: Sources were T cells, B-cell-depleted T cells, or PBMCs; the material itself was cDNA or gDNA.

This sequence joins TRBV6-6 and TRBJ1-1; D unresolved. This clonotype originated in a woman in her twenties or thirties who had recovered from COVID-19. Material for sequencing was PBMCs or T cells enriched from blood (not recorded which). The CDR3 region has the DNA TGTGCCAGCAGTATTACTCACTCGGGTTCTCGCACTGAAGCTTTCTTT. Amino acid sequence: CASSITHSGSRTEAFF.